Listed below are T cell receptor beta chains from one sample, sequenced in a study of cytomegalovirus exposure and HLA in healthy donors. TCRdb's table, derived via immunoSEQ multiplex PCR, lists solely in-frame clones and lacks some. The repertoire holds roughly 80,000 clones, with under 70% as singletons. The sequencing sample was made of PBMCs. Receptor source: a woman aged 50 to 60 in good health and CMV-seropositive. Both conserved end residues are part of each CDR3. The D gene is left open where the match is weak. Size tells how often a clone was seen (once, few, many) or the class of an expanded clone, and some rows leave it out.

clone_size	d_call	j_call	v_call	cdr3_aa	cdr3_nt
-	-	TRBJ1-2	TRBV4-1	CASSLEVGDTGYTF	TGCGCCAGCAGCCTCGAGGTTGGGGACACCGGCTACACCTTC
-	TRBD1	TRBJ1-1	TRBV19	CASSQGGNTEAFF	TGTGCCAGTAGTCAGGGGGGAAACACTGAAGCTTTCTTT
once	-	TRBJ2-2	TRBV5-1	CASSDSVTGELFF	TGCGCCAGCAGCGACAGTGTCACCGGGGAGCTGTTTTTT
-	-	TRBJ2-3	TRBV11-3	CASSSGRLGAYTDTQYF	TGTGCCAGCAGCTCTGGAAGGCTAGGGGCGTACACAGATACGCAGTATTTT
-	TRBD2	TRBJ2-7	TRBV5-4	CASSRTSGGDDEQYF	TGTGCCAGCAGCCGGACTAGCGGGGGGGATGACGAGCAGTACTTC
-	-	TRBJ1-3	TRBV28	CASSLAGAGNTIYF	TGTGCCAGCAGTTTGGCAGGGGCGGGAAACACCATATATTTT
-	-	TRBJ2-1	TRBV28	CASFGLTNNEQFF	TGTGCCAGCTTCGGTCTCACCAACAATGAGCAGTTCTTC
-	TRBD2	TRBJ2-1	TRBV7-2	CASSPLLAGVGNEQFF	TGTGCCAGCAGCCCCCTACTAGCGGGGGTCGGCAATGAGCAGTTCTTC
-	TRBD1	TRBJ2-7	TRBV7-7	CASSLGQESSYEQYF	TGTGCCAGCAGCTTGGGACAGGAAAGCTCCTACGAGCAGTACTTC
once	-	TRBJ2-7	TRBV15	CATSRERGAAYEQYF	TGTGCCACCAGCAGAGAACGCGGGGCTGCCTACGAGCAGTACTTC
-	TRBD1	TRBJ1-6	TRBV6-5	CASNRQGGSPLHF	TGTGCCAGCAATAGACAGGGGGGCTCACCCCTCCACTTT
-	TRBD1	TRBJ1-1	TRBV6-5	CASSYSDRVDTEAFF	TGTGCCAGCAGTTACTCAGACAGGGTTGACACTGAAGCTTTCTTT
-	TRBD1	TRBJ2-7	TRBV2	CASREGQGAPGQYF	TGCGCCAGCAGGGAGGGACAGGGGGCGCCGGGGCAGTACTTC
-	TRBD2	TRBJ2-3	TRBV9	CASSGEVSGGGDTQYF	TGTGCCAGCAGCGGGGAGGTTAGCGGGGGCGGAGATACGCAGTATTTT
-	TRBD1	TRBJ1-1	TRBV7-9	CASSLWQPGQGFTEAFF	TGTGCCAGCAGCTTATGGCAGCCGGGACAGGGGTTCACTGAAGCTTTCTTT
-	TRBD2	TRBJ2-5	TRBV11-3	CASSRRTSGGQETQYF	TGTGCCAGCAGCCGACGGACTAGCGGGGGCCAAGAGACCCAGTACTTC
once	-	TRBJ2-3	TRBV5-1	CASSLGGTDTDTQYF	TGCGCCAGCAGCTTAGGGGGGACAGATACAGATACGCAGTATTTT
few	TRBD1	TRBJ1-1	TRBV5-5	CASSEGARDTEAFF	TGTGCCAGCAGCGAGGGGGCGCGAGACACTGAAGCTTTCTTT
-	TRBD1	TRBJ2-1	TRBV7-6	CASSPVKGTATYNEQFF	TGTGCCAGCAGCCCAGTGAAGGGGACAGCCACCTACAATGAGCAGTTCTTC
-	-	TRBJ2-2	TRBV19	CASSIVGGTGELFF	TGTGCCAGTAGTATAGTTGGGGGGACCGGGGAGCTGTTTTTT
-	-	TRBJ1-6	TRBV11-2	CASSFSRGSSYNSPLHF	TGTGCCAGCAGCTTCTCCCGGGGGAGCTCCTATAATTCACCCCTCCACTTT
few	-	TRBJ1-1	TRBV29-1	CSVEVWRNTEAFF	TGCAGCGTTGAAGTGTGGAGGAACACTGAAGCTTTCTTT
-	-	TRBJ2-7	TRBV13	CASSVSGSNEQYF	TGTGCCAGCAGTGTTTCGGGATCGAACGAGCAGTACTTC
-	TRBD1	TRBJ1-1	TRBV5-1	CASSPGQEAFF	TGCGCCAGCAGCCCGGGACAGGAAGCTTTCTTT
few	-	TRBJ1-1	TRBV18	CASSPGGMRTEAFF	TGTGCCAGCTCACCCGGGGGAATGAGGACTGAAGCTTTCTTT
-	-	TRBJ2-2	TRBV10-1	CASRATLANTGELFF	TGCGCCAGCAGGGCGACACTCGCGAACACCGGGGAGCTGTTTTTT
-	-	TRBJ1-1	TRBV7-9	CSSSLTTLERSGKAFF	TGTTCCAGCAGCTTAACGACTTTGGAACGAAGCGGGAAGGCTTTCTTT
-	-	TRBJ2-1	TRBV21-1	CASSKDWRGPNNEQFF	TGTGCCAGCAGCAAAGATTGGAGGGGTCCCAACAATGAGCAGTTCTTC
-	-	TRBJ2-6	TRBV19	CASALVGGAGANVLTF	TGTGCCAGTGCCCTAGTAGGGGGAGCCGGGGCCAACGTCCTGACTTTC
-	-	TRBJ1-2	TRBV7-9	CASSLESRVGGYTF	TGTGCCAGCAGCTTAGAATCCAGGGTTGGTGGCTACACCTTC
-	TRBD1	TRBJ2-5	TRBV5-6	CASSLGGQGKTQYF	TGTGCCAGCAGCTTGGGTGGACAGGGGAAGACCCAGTACTTC
once	TRBD1	TRBJ1-2	TRBV6-1	CASSLQGAYGYTF	TGTGCCAGCAGCTTACAGGGGGCTTATGGCTACACCTTC
-	-	TRBJ1-3	TRBV13	CASTRGYSSGNTIYF	TGTGCCAGCACCCGCGGATATAGCTCTGGAAACACCATATATTTT
-	TRBD2	TRBJ2-7	TRBV7-9	CASSPSWTSGGYEQYF	TGTGCCAGCAGCCCCTCGTGGACTAGCGGGGGATACGAGCAGTACTTC
once	-	TRBJ2-1	TRBV27	CASSLGSQWFF	TGTGCCAGCAGTTTAGGGAGCCAGTGGTTCTTC
-	-	TRBJ1-5	TRBV27	CASRPGQSNQPQHF	TGTGCCAGCAGGCCGGGACAAAGCAATCAGCCCCAGCATTTT
once	TRBD1	TRBJ2-7	TRBV6-5	CASRDRLFLSYEQYF	TGTGCCAGCAGGGACAGGCTGTTTTTGTCCTACGAGCAGTACTTC
-	-	TRBJ2-1	TRBV4-1	CASSHPGHSSYNEQFF	TGCGCCAGCAGCCATCCCGGACATAGCTCCTACAATGAGCAGTTCTTC
few	TRBD1	TRBJ2-7	TRBV7-9	CASSRTGIPYEQYF	TGTGCCAGCAGTCGGACAGGGATCCCCTACGAGCAGTACTTC
few	-	TRBJ1-4	TRBV6-1	CASSEGTNNEKLFF	TGTGCCAGCAGTGAAGGGACAAATAATGAAAAACTGTTTTTT
-	TRBD1	TRBJ2-3	TRBV7-7	CASSRDRADTQYF	TGTGCTAGCAGCCGTGACAGGGCCGATACGCAGTATTTT
-	-	TRBJ2-5	TRBV6-5	CASRLDREGTQYF	TGTGCCAGCAGATTGGACCGCGAGGGGACCCAGTACTTC
-	-	TRBJ2-3	TRBV25-1	CASATAKTSTDTQYF	TGTGCCAGCGCGACAGCGAAGACTAGCACAGATACGCAGTATTTT
-	-	TRBJ1-2	TRBV27	CASRGQDLGYGYTF	TGTGCCAGCAGAGGTCAGGATTTGGGCTATGGCTACACCTTC
-	-	TRBJ2-3	TRBV19	CASSMTDGYTDTQYF	TGTGCCAGTAGTATGACAGATGGATACACAGATACGCAGTATTTT
once	-	TRBJ2-2	TRBV28	CASSWGHTGELFF	TGTGCCAGCAGTTGGGGGCACACCGGGGAGCTGTTTTTT
-	TRBD2	TRBJ2-5	TRBV7-6	CASSVEGGVARPGETQYF	TGTGCCAGCAGCGTAGAGGGAGGGGTTGCGAGACCGGGGGAGACCCAGTACTTC
-	TRBD2	TRBJ2-1	TRBV6-5	CASTKTSGGIVEQFF	TGTGCCAGCACCAAGACTAGCGGGGGAATAGTTGAGCAGTTCTTC